This entry is about one T cell receptor beta chain. The sample originates from a study of T cell changes during pregnancy in multiple sclerosis. This CDR3 region has 16 residues. Looked up from germline, CDR1 is SGHRS and CDR2 is YFSETQ. With 3 bases clipped from V and 1 base from J, the junction kept 4 bases outside the gene matches. Data came from immunoSEQ multiplex PCR; TCRdb stores just in-frame clones and leaves some out. This sample has tens of thousands of clones; around 88% occur once, and the top ten carry about 0.74%. This rearrangement joins TRBV5-1 to TRBJ2-3, with TRBD2 matching over 11 bases. Source: CD4+ T cells from peripheral blood mononuclear cells, taken in the first trimester of pregnancy. The receptor comes from a female donor in good health, enrolled as a control in a pregnancy study. This CDR3 is CASSSLTSGGTDTQYF. The CDR3 nucleotides read TGCGCCAGCAGCTCCCTGACTAGCGGGGGCACAGATACGCAGTATTTT.